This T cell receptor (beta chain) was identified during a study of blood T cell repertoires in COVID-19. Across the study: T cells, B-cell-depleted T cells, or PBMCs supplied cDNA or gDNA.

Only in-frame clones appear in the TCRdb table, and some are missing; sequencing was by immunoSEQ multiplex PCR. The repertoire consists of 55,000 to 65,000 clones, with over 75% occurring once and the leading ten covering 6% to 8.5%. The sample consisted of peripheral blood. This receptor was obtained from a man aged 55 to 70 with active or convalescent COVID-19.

The CDR3 nucleotides are TGTGCCAGCAGCTTGGCCGACAGGGGGAGGTCAGATACGCAGTATTTT. Protein sequence: CASSLADRGRSDTQYF. J is TRBJ2-3 and V is TRBV5-4; 9 bases are a match to TRBD1. CDR1 is SGHNT and CDR2 is YYREEE in the germline V gene (reference sequence). Unmatched junction bases numbered 6, after V lost 0 bases and J lost 4 bases. The CDR3 runs 16 residues.